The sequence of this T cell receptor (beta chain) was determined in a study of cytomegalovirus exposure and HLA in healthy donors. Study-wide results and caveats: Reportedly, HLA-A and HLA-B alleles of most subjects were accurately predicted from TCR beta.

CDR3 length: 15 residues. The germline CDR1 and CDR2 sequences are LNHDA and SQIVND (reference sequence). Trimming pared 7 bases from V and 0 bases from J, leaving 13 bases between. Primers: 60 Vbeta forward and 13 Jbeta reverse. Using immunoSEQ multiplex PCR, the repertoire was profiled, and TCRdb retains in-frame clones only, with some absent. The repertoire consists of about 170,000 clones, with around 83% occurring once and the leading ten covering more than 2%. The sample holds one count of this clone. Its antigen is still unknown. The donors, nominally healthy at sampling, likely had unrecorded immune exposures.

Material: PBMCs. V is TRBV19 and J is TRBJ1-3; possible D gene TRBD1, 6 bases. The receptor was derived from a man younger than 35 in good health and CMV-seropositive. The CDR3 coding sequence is TGTGCCAGTACCACGACAGGAGCCTCTGGAAACACCATATATTTT. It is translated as CASTTTGASGNTIYF.